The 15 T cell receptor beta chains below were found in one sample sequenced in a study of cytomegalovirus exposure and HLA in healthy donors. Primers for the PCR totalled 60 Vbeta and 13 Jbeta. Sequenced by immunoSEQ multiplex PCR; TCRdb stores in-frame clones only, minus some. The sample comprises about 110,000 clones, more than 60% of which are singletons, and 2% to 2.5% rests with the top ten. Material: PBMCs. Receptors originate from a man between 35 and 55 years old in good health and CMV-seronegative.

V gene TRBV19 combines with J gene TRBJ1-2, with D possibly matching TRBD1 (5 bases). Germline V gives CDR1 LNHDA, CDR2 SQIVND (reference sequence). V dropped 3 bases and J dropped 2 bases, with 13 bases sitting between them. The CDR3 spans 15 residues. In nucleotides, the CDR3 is TGTGCCAGTAGTATCGGCTCAGGGTGGAACTATGGCTACACCTTC. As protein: CASSIGSGWNYGYTF.

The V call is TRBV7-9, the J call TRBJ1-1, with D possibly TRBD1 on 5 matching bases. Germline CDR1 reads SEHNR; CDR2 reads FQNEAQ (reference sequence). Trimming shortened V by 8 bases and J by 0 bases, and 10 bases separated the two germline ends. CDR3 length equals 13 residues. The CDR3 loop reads CASALGVNTEAFF. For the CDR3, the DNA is TGTGCCAGCGCCCTAGGGGTGAACACTGAAGCTTTCTTT.

The CDR3 reads CASSDRGWETQYF. DNA of the CDR3: TGCGCCAGCAGTGATCGGGGTTGGGAGACCCAGTACTTC. The J gene is TRBJ2-5, the V gene TRBV10-2, with D tentatively TRBD2 (5 bases). CDR3 length equals 13 residues. Germline CDR1 and CDR2: WSHSY and SAAADI. V lost 3 bases, J lost 5 bases, and 10 bases lay in between.

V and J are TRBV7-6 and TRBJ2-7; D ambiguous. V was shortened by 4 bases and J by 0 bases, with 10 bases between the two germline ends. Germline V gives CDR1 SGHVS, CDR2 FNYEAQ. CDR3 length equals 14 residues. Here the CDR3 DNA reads TGTGCCAGCAGCTCCGAAGAGGCCTCCTACGAGCAGTACTTC. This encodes CASSSEEASYEQYF.

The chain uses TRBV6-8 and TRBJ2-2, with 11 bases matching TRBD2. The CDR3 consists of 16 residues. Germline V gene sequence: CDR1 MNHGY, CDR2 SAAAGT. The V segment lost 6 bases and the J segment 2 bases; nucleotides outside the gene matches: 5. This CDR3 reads CASSSTSGRNTGELFF. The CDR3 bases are TGTGCCAGCAGCTCCACTAGCGGGAGAAACACCGGGGAGCTGTTTTTT.

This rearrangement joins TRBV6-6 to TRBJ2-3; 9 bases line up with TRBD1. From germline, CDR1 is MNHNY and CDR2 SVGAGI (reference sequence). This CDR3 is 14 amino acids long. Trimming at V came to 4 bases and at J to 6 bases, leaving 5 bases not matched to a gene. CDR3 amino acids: CASSWTGEGDTQYF. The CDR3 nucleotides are TGTGCCAGCAGTTGGACAGGGGAAGGGGATACGCAGTATTTT.

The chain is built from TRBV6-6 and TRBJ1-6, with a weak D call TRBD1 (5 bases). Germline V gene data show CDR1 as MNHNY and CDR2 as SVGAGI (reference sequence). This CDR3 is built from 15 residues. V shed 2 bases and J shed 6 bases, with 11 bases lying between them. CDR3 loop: CASSYEGLLNSPLHF. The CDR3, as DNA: TGTGCCAGCAGTTACGAGGGACTGCTTAATTCACCCCTCCACTTT.

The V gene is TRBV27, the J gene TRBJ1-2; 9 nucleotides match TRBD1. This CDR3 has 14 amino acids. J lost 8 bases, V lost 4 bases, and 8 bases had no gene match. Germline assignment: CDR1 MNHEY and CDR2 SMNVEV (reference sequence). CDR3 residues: CASSSSWTGDGYTF. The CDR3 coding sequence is TGTGCCAGCAGTTCGTCCTGGACAGGGGACGGCTACACCTTC.

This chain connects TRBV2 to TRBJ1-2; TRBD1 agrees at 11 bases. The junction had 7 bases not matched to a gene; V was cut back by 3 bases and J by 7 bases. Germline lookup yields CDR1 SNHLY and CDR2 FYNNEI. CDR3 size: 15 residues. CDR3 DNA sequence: TGTGCCAGCAGTGACCAAGGACAGGGGGCGCGTGGCTACACCTTC. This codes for CASSDQGQGARGYTF.

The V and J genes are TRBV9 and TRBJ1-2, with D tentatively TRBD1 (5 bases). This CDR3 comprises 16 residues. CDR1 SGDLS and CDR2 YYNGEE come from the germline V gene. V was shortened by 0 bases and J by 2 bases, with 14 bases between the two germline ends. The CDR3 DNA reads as TGTGCCAGCAGCGTAGTTTCTGTGGGGGGGAACTATGGCTACACCTTC. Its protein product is CASSVVSVGGNYGYTF.

The DNA for the CDR3 is TGTGCCAGCAGCTCTTACTACGAGCAGTACTTC. It codes for CASSSYYEQYF. The V gene is TRBV7-2, the J gene TRBJ2-7; D gene ambiguous. Germline V lookup: CDR1 SGHTA, CDR2 FQGNSA. Trimming removed 4 bases from V and 3 bases from J, with 4 bases in between. The CDR3 has 11 residues.

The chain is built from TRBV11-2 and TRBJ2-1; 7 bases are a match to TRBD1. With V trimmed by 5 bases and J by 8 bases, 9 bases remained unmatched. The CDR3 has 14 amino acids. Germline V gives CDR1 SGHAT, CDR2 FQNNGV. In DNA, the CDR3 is TGTGCCAGCAGCCCCCTTACAGGGGATGATGAGCAGTTCTTC. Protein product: CASSPLTGDDEQFF. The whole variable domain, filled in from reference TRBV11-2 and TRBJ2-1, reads EAGVAQSPRYKIIEKRQSVAFWCNPISGHATLYWYQQILGQGPKLLIQFQNNGVVDDSQLPKDRFSAERLKGVDSTLKIQPAKLEDSAVYLCASSPLTGDDEQFFGPGTRLTVL.

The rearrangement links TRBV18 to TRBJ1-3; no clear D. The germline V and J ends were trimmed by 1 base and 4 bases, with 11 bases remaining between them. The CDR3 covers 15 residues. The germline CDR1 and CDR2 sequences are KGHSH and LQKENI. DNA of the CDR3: TGTGCCAGCTCACCACTTTCCGGCGGCGGAAACACCATATATTTT. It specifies CASSPLSGGGNTIYF. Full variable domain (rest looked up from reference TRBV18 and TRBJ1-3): NAGVMQNPRHLVRRRGQEARLRCSPMKGHSHVYWYRQLPEEGLKFMVYLQKENIIDESGMPKERFSAEFPKEGPSILRIQQVVRGDSAAYFCASSPLSGGGNTIYFGEGSWLTVV.

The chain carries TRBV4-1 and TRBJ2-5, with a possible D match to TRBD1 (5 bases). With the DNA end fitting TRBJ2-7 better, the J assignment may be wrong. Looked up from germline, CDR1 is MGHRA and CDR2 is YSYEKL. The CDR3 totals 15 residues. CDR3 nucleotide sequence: TGCGCCAGCAGCCACCCGGGCAGGGCCTACTACGAGCAGTACTTC. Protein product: CASSHPGRAYYEQYF.

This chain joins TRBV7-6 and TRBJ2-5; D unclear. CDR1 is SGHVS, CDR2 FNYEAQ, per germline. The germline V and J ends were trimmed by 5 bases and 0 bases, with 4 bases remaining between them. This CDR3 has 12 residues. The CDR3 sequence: CASSNYQETQYF. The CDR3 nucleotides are TGTGCCAGCAGCAACTACCAAGAGACCCAGTACTTC.